These T cell receptor beta chains were read from a single sample in a study of blood T cell repertoires in COVID-19. Some clones are missing from TCRdb's copy, which holds only in-frame ones; the method was immunoSEQ multiplex PCR. The sample holds roughly 250,000 clones, 86% seen once. The sequencing sample was made of peripheral blood. These receptors were taken from a man in his forties who had recovered from COVID-19. Each CDR3 is given with its conserved first and last residue. The D gene is left open where the match is weak. Some rows mark clone size as missing; the rest say once, few, many or name a class of expanded clone.

d_call,clone_size,v_call,j_call,cdr3_nt,cdr3_aa
-,-,TRBV6-2/TRBV6-3,TRBJ1-4,TGTGCCAGCAGTCTGACAGGTCGGGAAAAACTGTTTTTT,CASSLTGREKLFF
-,-,TRBV7-6,TRBJ2-3,TGTGCCAGCAGCTTAAACAGGGGCACAGATACGCAGTATTTT,CASSLNRGTDTQYF
TRBD1,-,TRBV5-5,TRBJ2-7,TGTGCCAGCAGCCATAGGACAGGGGACCGTGAGCAGTACTTC,CASSHRTGDREQYF
TRBD1,-,TRBV6-5,TRBJ1-6,TGTGCCAGCGCCAGGGGGAATTCACCCCTCCACTTT,CASARGNSPLHF
-,-,TRBV6-2/TRBV6-3,TRBJ1-2,TGTGCCAGTAGCTCCGCGTTGGGCCGAACTAACTATGGCTACACCTTC,CASSSALGRTNYGYTF
TRBD2,-,TRBV2,TRBJ2-7,TGTGCCAGCATGGGACTAGCGGGAATCCACGAGCAGTACTTC,CASMGLAGIHEQYF
TRBD1,-,TRBV6-1,TRBJ2-7,TGTGCCAGCAGTGAAGCGCTTCGGGACAGGCTCTCCTACGAGCAGTACTTC,CASSEALRDRLSYEQYF
TRBD2,-,TRBV15,TRBJ2-2,TGTGCCACCAGCAGGGGACTAGCGACGAACACCGGGGAGCTGTTTTTT,CATSRGLATNTGELFF
TRBD1,-,TRBV5-1,TRBJ2-1,TGCGCCAGCAGCACCGACAGGGTTGGCAATGAGCAGTTCTTC,CASSTDRVGNEQFF
TRBD1,-,TRBV5-1,TRBJ1-4,TGCGCCAGCAGCTTGACCGGGACAGGGGGATCGGAAAAACTGTTTTTT,CASSLTGTGGSEKLFF
-,many,TRBV7-2,TRBJ2-5,TGTGCCAGCAGCTTGGGACTGAAAGAGACCCAGTACTTC,CASSLGLKETQYF
-,-,TRBV6-5,TRBJ1-2,TGTGCCAGCAGTTCATTTGAGGAGACTAACTATGGCTACACCTTC,CASSSFEETNYGYTF
TRBD2,-,TRBV19,TRBJ2-2,TGTGCCAGTATCAGGACTAGCGGAACGGGCGCGAACACCGGGGAGCTGTTTTTT,CASIRTSGTGANTGELFF
TRBD1,-,TRBV11-2,TRBJ2-1,TGTGCCAGCAGCTCCGACAGGGGTATAGGGGCCAATGAGCAGTTCTTC,CASSSDRGIGANEQFF
TRBD2,-,TRBV7-2,TRBJ2-1,TGTGCCAGCAGGGGGACTAGTAGTGAGCAGTTCTTC,CASRGTSSEQFF
TRBD2,-,TRBV9,TRBJ2-1,TGTGCCAGCAGCGGTTACGGGACTAGCGGGAGCTATGAGCAGTTCTTC,CASSGYGTSGSYEQFF
-,-,TRBV25-1,TRBJ1-1,TGTGCCAGCAGTGCCTTGGGCCGCAGTATGAACACTGAAGCTTTCTTT,CASSALGRSMNTEAFF
TRBD1,-,TRBV12-3/TRBV12-4,TRBJ1-6,TGTGCCAGCAGTTTATCAGGGGGAGCACCCCTCCACTTT,CASSLSGGAPLHF
TRBD1,-,TRBV7-2,TRBJ1-2,TGTGCCAGCAGCTCTTGGAGGGACAGGGAATATGGCTACACCTTC,CASSSWRDREYGYTF
-,-,TRBV7-9,TRBJ1-6,TGTGCCAGCAGCGGACATAATGGGAATTCACCCCTCCACTTT,CASSGHNGNSPLHF